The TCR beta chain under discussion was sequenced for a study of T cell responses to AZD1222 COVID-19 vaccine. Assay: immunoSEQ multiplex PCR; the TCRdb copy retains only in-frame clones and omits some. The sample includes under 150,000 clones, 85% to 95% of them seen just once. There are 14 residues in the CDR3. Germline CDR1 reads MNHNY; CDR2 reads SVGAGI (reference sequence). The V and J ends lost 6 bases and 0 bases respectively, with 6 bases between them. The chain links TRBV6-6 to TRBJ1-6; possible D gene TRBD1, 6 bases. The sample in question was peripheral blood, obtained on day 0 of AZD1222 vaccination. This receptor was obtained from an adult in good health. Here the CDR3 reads CASRDSSYNSPLHF. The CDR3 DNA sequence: TGTGCCAGCAGGGACAGCTCCTATAATTCACCCCTCCACTTT.